These T cell receptor beta chains were read from a single sample in a study of blood T cell repertoires in COVID-19. The assay was immunoSEQ multiplex PCR, and TCRdb's table has in-frame clones only and misses some. The table has around 150,000 clones, around 80% seen once. The sequenced sample consisted of peripheral blood. Receptor source: an elderly woman with acute or convalescent COVID-19. CDR3s include the opening cysteine and the closing phenylalanine or tryptophan. Each record gives: clone size, V gene, J gene, D gene, CDR3 DNA, CDR3 protein. D genes are given only for firm matches. Clone size is stated in some rows and not others, as once, few, many or a class when expanded.

NA	TRBV18	TRBJ2-1	NA	TGTGCCAGCTCTCGAAGGGGGTACAATGAGCAGTTCTTC	CASSRRGYNEQFF
NA	TRBV7-2	TRBJ2-7	TRBD2	TGTGCCAGCAGCGAAGCGGGGGACTTCGCGAACGAGCAGTACTTC	CASSEAGDFANEQYF
once	TRBV9	TRBJ2-5	TRBD2	TGTGCCAGCAGCGTAGCGGTAGCGGGAGTGGAGACCCAGTACTTC	CASSVAVAGVETQYF
NA	TRBV6-5	TRBJ2-1	TRBD1	TGTGCCAGCGGGGACAGCCCCGATGAGCAGTTCTTC	CASGDSPDEQFF
NA	TRBV10-3	TRBJ2-1	NA	TGTGCCATCAAAGCCGGGACTTCGTACAATGAGCAGTTCTTC	CAIKAGTSYNEQFF
NA	TRBV18	TRBJ1-5	NA	TGTGCCAGCTCACCACCCAGGGTAAATCAGCCCCAGCATTTT	CASSPPRVNQPQHF
NA	TRBV7-6	TRBJ2-1	TRBD1	TGTGCCAGCAGCCTTACGCCGGGACAGTACAATGAGCAGTTCTTC	CASSLTPGQYNEQFF
NA	TRBV6-5	TRBJ2-5	NA	TGTGCCAGCAGTTACTTGTCTAGCCAAGAGACCCAGTACTTC	CASSYLSSQETQYF
NA	TRBV6-2/TRBV6-3	TRBJ1-1	TRBD1	TGTGCCAGCAGCCTTACTTTTGGACGGACAGGGGGCATAGCTGAAGCTTTCTTT	CASSLTFGRTGGIAEAFF
NA	TRBV4-1	TRBJ2-7	TRBD2	TGCGCCAGCAGCCAGAGGCCTCAGCGGGAGAGCTCCTACGAGCAGTACTTC	CASSQRPQRESSYEQYF
NA	TRBV7-2	TRBJ2-2	TRBD1	TGTGCCAGCAGCCCCCGGGACAGGGGTGACACCGGGGAGCTGTTTTTT	CASSPRDRGDTGELFF
NA	TRBV19	TRBJ1-3	NA	TGTGCCAGTAGTATGTCGTCTGGAAACACCATATATTTT	CASSMSSGNTIYF
NA	TRBV7-9	TRBJ1-2	NA	TGTGCCAGCAGCACGGACAGTAACTATGGCTACACCTTC	CASSTDSNYGYTF
NA	TRBV6-1	TRBJ1-5	NA	TGTGCCAGCAGTGACCGGGGTGGCAATCAGCCCCAGCATTTT	CASSDRGGNQPQHF
NA	TRBV14	TRBJ2-3	TRBD1	TGTGCCAGCAGCCGAACAGGGGGTGGTTTTACAGATACGCAGTATTTT	CASSRTGGGFTDTQYF
NA	TRBV5-1	TRBJ2-3	TRBD1	TGCGCCAGCAGCTTGCGGACAGGGAGGAGCACAGATACGCAGTATTTT	CASSLRTGRSTDTQYF
NA	TRBV5-4	TRBJ1-2	NA	TGTGCCAGCAGCTTGGCAGGAAACTATGGCTACACCTTC	CASSLAGNYGYTF
NA	TRBV5-4	TRBJ1-5	TRBD1	TGTGCCAGCAGTTCAGGGGGTGATCCCAATCAGCCCCAGCATTTT	CASSSGGDPNQPQHF
once	TRBV2	TRBJ1-2	NA	TGTGCCAGCGGTCCCGCAGGGATTGGCTACACCTTC	CASGPAGIGYTF
few	TRBV5-1	TRBJ1-1	NA	TGCGCCAGCAGCTTGGACGGATACTATGAAGCTTTCTTT	CASSLDGYYEAFF
NA	TRBV7-2	TRBJ1-1	TRBD1	TGTGCCAGCAGCCCTGAACGGACAGGGTGGACTGAAGCTTTCTTT	CASSPERTGWTEAFF
NA	TRBV19	TRBJ2-2	TRBD2	TGTGCCAGTAGTATTAGCGGGTTTAACACCGGGGAGCTGTTTTTT	CASSISGFNTGELFF
NA	TRBV9	TRBJ1-6	NA	TGTGCCAGCAGCGCCACGGGACAAAATAATAATTCACCCCTCCACTTT	CASSATGQNNNSPLHF
NA	TRBV2	TRBJ1-5	NA	TGTGCCAGCCGTGCTGACAGTGCTTCTAATCAGCCCCAGCATTTT	CASRADSASNQPQHF
NA	TRBV2	TRBJ2-3	TRBD2	TGTGCCAGCAGTGGTACTAGCGGCACAGATACGCAGTATTTT	CASSGTSGTDTQYF
once	TRBV11-2	TRBJ2-1	TRBD2	TGTGCCAGCAGCTTACCGGGACTAGCGTACAATGAGCAGTTCTTC	CASSLPGLAYNEQFF
NA	TRBV5-1	TRBJ2-2	TRBD2	TGCGCCAGCAGCTTGGCTGCGGGACTATCCGGGGAGCTGTTTTTT	CASSLAAGLSGELFF
NA	TRBV7-2	TRBJ2-2	TRBD2	TGTGCCAGCAGCTTAGTTGCGGGAGGCGGGGGAGTCACCGGGGAGCTGTTTTTT	CASSLVAGGGGVTGELFF
few	TRBV28	TRBJ2-7	NA	TGTGCCAGCAGTTTATCGGTGAGGGTCCCTCCATACGAGCAGTACTTC	CASSLSVRVPPYEQYF
few	TRBV6-5	TRBJ1-3	TRBD1	TGTGCCAGCGGCAAAGGGGGCGCTGGAAACACCATATATTTT	CASGKGGAGNTIYF
NA	TRBV5-1	TRBJ1-2	TRBD1	TGCGCCAGCAGCTTGTGGACCGGGACAGACTCCTATGGCTACACCTTC	CASSLWTGTDSYGYTF
NA	TRBV27	TRBJ2-7	TRBD2	TGTGCCAGCAGTTTATCGGGGCTAGCGGGAGTTTACGAGCAGTACTTC	CASSLSGLAGVYEQYF
NA	TRBV2	TRBJ2-3	TRBD1	TGTGCCAGCAGTGGACAGGGGGCCACAGATACGCAGTATTTT	CASSGQGATDTQYF
NA	TRBV19	TRBJ2-1	TRBD2	TGTGCCAGTAGTACCCTAGCGGCCCTCTCCTACAATGAGCAGTTCTTC	CASSTLAALSYNEQFF
NA	TRBV7-2	TRBJ2-1	NA	TGTGCCAGCAGCTTACCCCCACCCAGGGAAGATGAGCAGTTCTTC	CASSLPPPREDEQFF
NA	TRBV7-3	TRBJ2-2	TRBD2	TGTGCCAGCAGCCCGACTAGCGGGGGGGCCGGGTCTGGCACCGGGGAGCTGTTTTTT	CASSPTSGGAGSGTGELFF
NA	TRBV19	TRBJ2-5	NA	TGTGCCAGTAGTACCAGTGTTTTAGAGACCCAGTACTTC	CASSTSVLETQYF
NA	TRBV18	TRBJ2-3	NA	TGTGCCAGCTCACCTCCGGGACTCAGAAGCACAGATACGCAGTATTTT	CASSPPGLRSTDTQYF